The next 2 T cell receptor beta chains were all read from a single sample in a study of immune characterization of retroperitoneal liposarcoma. TCRdb reanalysed the PCR reads using MiXCR and keeps one entry per CDR3 protein. The repertoire consists of around 12,000 distinct CDR3 sequences, with 47% occurring once and the leading ten covering about 12%. Sequencing was performed on tumor tissue. These receptors were collected from a female donor with retroperitoneal liposarcoma.

The chain is built from TRBV6-1 and TRBJ2-6, with D perhaps matching TRBD1 (6 bases). Germline values: CDR1 MNHNS, CDR2 SASEGT. This CDR3 spans 15 amino acids. V was pared by 5 bases and J by 0 bases, with 8 bases between. The DNA of the CDR3 is TGTGCCAGCAGTAAGGGACACTCTGGGGCCAACGTCCTGACTTTC. It translates to CASSKGHSGANVLTF.

V gene TRBV6-1 combines with J gene TRBJ2-4; a weak D match, TRBD2 (6 bases). This CDR3 comprises 13 residues. V was pared by 7 bases and J by 3 bases, with 10 bases between. Germline CDR1 MNHNS, CDR2 SASEGT. CDR3 amino acids: CASTEGFKNIQYF. The CDR3 nucleotides read TGTGCCAGCACGGAGGGCTTCAAAAACATTCAGTACTTC.